What follows are 7 T cell receptor beta chains derived from one specimen sequenced in a study of cytomegalovirus exposure and HLA in healthy donors. 60 Vbeta and 13 Jbeta primers were used in PCR. The data were produced by immunoSEQ multiplex PCR, yet TCRdb's version contains in-frame clones alone and is incomplete. The table shows about 170,000 clones, with around 80% occurring only once. The sample was PBMCs. The receptors were sampled from a woman in her forties or fifties in good health and CMV-seropositive.

This clone appeared a few times. This chain joins TRBV30 and TRBJ1-2; D not resolved. Trimming pared 7 bases from V and 0 bases from J, leaving 12 bases between. CDR1 GTSNPN and CDR2 SVGIG come from the germline V gene (reference sequence). This CDR3 has 13 amino acids. The CDR3 coding sequence is TGTGCCTACCACCGGGGAACTAACTATGGCTACACCTTC. Protein: CAYHRGTNYGYTF.

This clone appeared a single time. The chain combines TRBV7-2 with TRBJ2-1; no clear D gene. The germline V and J ends were trimmed by 4 bases and 5 bases, with 18 bases remaining between them. CDR1 and CDR2 from the germline V gene are SGHTA and FQGNSA. The CDR3 consists of 16 residues. The CDR3 reads CASSSYMTTRHNEQFF. The CDR3 DNA reads TGTGCCAGCAGCTCCTACATGACAACCCGGCACAATGAGCAGTTCTTC.

The chain has TRBV2 and TRBJ1-6, with D possibly matching TRBD1 (6 bases). CDR3 length: 13 residues. Germline CDR1 and CDR2: SNHLY and FYNNEI. Trimming stripped 2 bases from V and 8 bases from J, with 7 bases between. CDR3 residues: CASSETGYSPLHF. The CDR3 DNA reads as TGTGCCAGCAGTGAAACAGGGTATTCACCCCTCCACTTT.

Of note for this clone: Other DNA sequences within the sample encode an identical CDR3. The chain has TRBV5-1 and TRBJ2-3; 8 nucleotides agree with TRBD1. CDR1 is SGHRS and CDR2 is YFSETQ in the germline V gene. The CDR3 loop spans 13 amino acids. J gave up 9 bases and V 4 bases, and 7 bases lay outside the gene matches. The CDR3 reads CASSPSGQGTQYF. In DNA form, the CDR3 reads TGCGCCAGCAGCCCGTCCGGACAGGGAACGCAGTATTTT.

The rearrangement joins TRBV30 to TRBJ1-1; the match to TRBD1 covers 7 bases. Trimming removed 3 bases from V and 0 bases from J; junction bases left unmatched: 7. Germline V gene lookup returns CDR1 GTSNPN and CDR2 SVGIG (reference sequence). This CDR3 contains 15 residues. The CDR3 sequence: CAWRTGSPMNTEAFF. The DNA for the CDR3 is TGTGCCTGGAGGACAGGGTCCCCTATGAACACTGAAGCTTTCTTT.

V gene TRBV5-1 combines with J gene TRBJ2-1, with a tentative D call TRBD1 (6 bases). The CDR3 is made up of 14 amino acids. The V gene lost 4 bases and the J gene lost 1 base, with 9 bases spanning the gap. Germline values: CDR1 SGHRS, CDR2 YFSETQ. CDR3 in DNA: TGCGCCAGCAGCGTAGGACAGTCCTACAATGAGCAGTTCTTC. It translates to CASSVGQSYNEQFF.

The J gene is TRBJ1-3, the V gene TRBV11-2, with D unresolved. Trimming took 4 bases from V and 2 from J, leaving 24 bases between them. Germline V gene lookup returns CDR1 SGHAT and CDR2 FQNNGV. This CDR3 region has 19 residues. The CDR3 spells CASSSTLRGGLSPGNTIYF. DNA of the CDR3: TGTGCCAGCAGCTCGACCCTCCGGGGAGGGCTCAGCCCTGGAAACACCATATATTTT.